These 27 T cell receptor beta chains share one sample of origin, sequenced in a study of cytomegalovirus exposure and HLA in healthy donors. Assay: immunoSEQ multiplex PCR; the TCRdb copy retains only in-frame clones and omits some. There are 150,000 to 200,000 clones in the sample; around nine tenths occur only once, and around 2% lies in the top ten. The material sequenced was PBMCs. The receptor set was obtained from a woman between 18 and 30 years old in good health and CMV-seronegative.

This rearrangement joins TRBV19 to TRBJ1-5; 10 bases agree with TRBD1. Germline CDR1 and CDR2: LNHDA and SQIVND (reference sequence). The CDR3 sequence is 16 residues long. Unmatched junction bases numbered 5, after V lost 6 bases and J lost 0 bases. The CDR3 nucleotides read TGTGCCAGTAGGAGACAGGGGGCTACTAGCAATCAGCCCCAGCATTTT. Translating gives CASRRQGATSNQPQHF.

This clone was picked up a small number of times. V usage is TRBV7-2 and J usage is TRBJ1-2; the D gene is possibly TRBD1 (6 bases). The CDR3 consists of 15 residues. Trimming pared 5 bases from V and 4 bases from J, leaving 17 bases between. Germline V gene lookup returns CDR1 SGHTA and CDR2 FQGNSA. In DNA, the CDR3 is TGTGCCAGCAGCCCCCACCAGGGGACGAGCTATGGCTACACCTTC. Translation gives CASSPHQGTSYGYTF.

The rearrangement uses TRBV5-4 and TRBJ2-7, with 9 bases identical to TRBD2. The V segment lost 2 bases and the J segment 7 bases; nucleotides outside the gene matches: 7. Germline-derived CDR1 and CDR2 are SGHNT and YYREEE (reference sequence). The CDR3 covers 14 residues. Here the CDR3 DNA reads TGTGCCAGCAGCTTTGCGGGGGGGCCGCGGGAGCAGTACTTC. It encodes CASSFAGGPREQYF. Full variable domain (rest looked up from reference TRBV5-4 and TRBJ2-7): ETGVTQSPTHLIKTRGQQVTLRCSSQSGHNTVSWYQQALGQGPQFIFQYYREEENGRGNFPPRFSGLQFPNYSSELNVNALELDDSALYLCASSFAGGPREQYFGPGTRLTVT.

This clone was found once. The V call is TRBV6-5, the J call TRBJ2-7; D not resolved. The CDR3 covers 14 residues. The V and J ends lost 0 bases and 7 bases respectively, with 13 bases between them. From germline, CDR1 is MNHEY and CDR2 SVGAGI. This CDR3 reads CASSYSRSYTEQYF. CDR3 in DNA: TGTGCCAGCAGTTACTCGCGGTCGTATACAGAGCAGTACTTC.

CDR3 sequence: CASKWRDPYEQYF. The CDR3 DNA follows: TGTGCCAGCAAGTGGAGGGACCCATACGAGCAGTACTTC. The V gene is TRBV2, the J gene TRBJ2-7; D perhaps matches TRBD2 (6 bases). The germline V gene has CDR1 SNHLY and CDR2 FYNNEI. This CDR3 spans 13 amino acids. V dropped 7 bases and J dropped 4 bases, with 14 bases sitting between them.

The chain links TRBV10-3 to TRBJ2-1; 10 nucleotides align to TRBD2. This CDR3 comprises 15 residues. The germline gives CDR1 ENHRY, CDR2 SYGVKD. V dropped 10 bases and J dropped 3; count of bases not matched to a gene: 9. For the CDR3, the DNA is TGTGCCACCTCGACGGGGACTAGCGTCTACAATGAGCAGTTCTTC. Encoded protein: CATSTGTSVYNEQFF.

V usage is TRBV7-9 and J usage is TRBJ2-1; TRBD2 aligns across 10 bases. Germline assignment: CDR1 SEHNR and CDR2 FQNEAQ (reference sequence). V dropped 2 bases and J dropped 5; count of bases not matched to a gene: 3. This CDR3 is built from 15 residues. CDR3 residues: CASSLLAGADNEQFF. In DNA, the CDR3 is TGTGCCAGCAGCTTACTAGCGGGAGCGGACAATGAGCAGTTCTTC.

The chain employs TRBV2 and TRBJ2-1, with 7 bases aligning to TRBD1. From germline, CDR1 is SNHLY and CDR2 FYNNEI. The CDR3 is made up of 14 amino acids. J lost 4 bases, V lost 6 bases, and 6 bases had no gene match. The CDR3: CASRRTGPYNEQFF. The CDR3 DNA follows: TGTGCCAGCAGGAGGACAGGACCGTACAATGAGCAGTTCTTC. The full variable domain, in which reference TRBV2 and TRBJ2-1 provide the parts outside the CDR3, is EPEVTQTPSHQVTQMGQEVILRCVPISNHLYFYWYRQILGQKVEFLVSFYNNEISEKSEIFDDQFSVERPDGSNFTLKIRSTKLEDSAMYFCASRRTGPYNEQFFGPGTRLTVL.

This chain links TRBV7-2 with TRBJ2-2; D is possibly TRBD2 (5 bases). The CDR3 has 14 residues. Germline CDR1 SGHTA, CDR2 FQGNSA. Trimming removed 0 bases from V and 6 bases from J, with 8 bases in between. The CDR3 region is CASSLAGGSGELFF. The DNA for the CDR3 is TGTGCCAGCAGCTTAGCTGGAGGATCCGGGGAGCTGTTTTTT.

The rearrangement uses TRBV7-9 and TRBJ1-4, with D tentatively TRBD1 (5 bases). The CDR3 has 14 residues. V lost 3 bases, J lost 2 bases, and 7 bases lay in between. CDR1 is SEHNR, CDR2 FQNEAQ, per germline (reference sequence). The CDR3 DNA reads as TGTGCCAGCAGCTTTTCAGGGACTAATGAAAAACTGTTTTTT. Translation gives CASSFSGTNEKLFF.

The chain uses TRBV29-1 and TRBJ2-7; possible D gene TRBD1, 6 bases. V was pared by 4 bases and J by 4 bases, with 14 bases between. The CDR3 contains 13 residues. Germline V gives CDR1 SQVTM, CDR2 ANQGSEA. The CDR3 sequence is CSVGGGLGYEQYF. The CDR3 DNA is TGCAGCGTTGGTGGGGGCTTAGGATACGAGCAGTACTTC.

V gene TRBV6-5 combines with J gene TRBJ1-3, with 7 bases aligning to TRBD1. CDR3 size: 15 residues. CDR1 and CDR2 (germline): MNHEY, SVGAGI. Trimming removed 4 bases from V and 4 bases from J; junction bases left unmatched: 7. In DNA, the CDR3 is TGTGCCAGCAGTTTATCCCGGACAGGAGGAAACACCATATATTTT. Translation: CASSLSRTGGNTIYF.

The rearrangement uses TRBV19 and TRBJ2-2, with 8 bases matching TRBD1. This CDR3 has 15 amino acids. J lost 6 bases, V lost 6 bases, and 9 bases had no gene match. Germline V gives CDR1 LNHDA, CDR2 SQIVND (reference sequence). The CDR3 bases are TGTGCCAGTAGATCCCGGACAGGGTTTGCCGGGGAGCTGTTTTTT. It specifies CASRSRTGFAGELFF.

This rearrangement joins TRBV4-1 to TRBJ1-6, with a possible D match to TRBD1 (5 bases). V lost 1 base and J lost 3, with 13 bases in between. This CDR3 is 17 amino acids long. Germline V gene lookup returns CDR1 MGHRA and CDR2 YSYEKL. The CDR3 DNA reads as TGCGCCAGCAGCCAAGGGGTCAGGGCCGGCTATAATTCACCCCTCCACTTT. Its translation is CASSQGVRAGYNSPLHF.

The chain joins TRBV15 to TRBJ2-4, with unresolved D. Trimming left V 0 bases short and J 7 bases short, with 10 bases between. Germline-derived CDR1 and CDR2 are LNHNV and YYDKDF (reference sequence). This CDR3 is 14 amino acids long. CDR3 loop: CATSRDTLGNIQYF. CDR3 in DNA: TGTGCCACCAGCAGAGACACGCTTGGCAACATTCAGTACTTC.

The rearrangement links TRBV2 to TRBJ1-4; 10 bases match TRBD1. Germline lookup yields CDR1 SNHLY and CDR2 FYNNEI. The CDR3 has 16 amino acids. V lost 7 bases to trimming and J lost 12 bases; unmatched junction nucleotides: 17. The chain's CDR3 is CASTPWGQGLGGELFF. The CDR3 DNA sequence: TGTGCCAGCACTCCATGGGGACAGGGGCTGGGTGGGGAACTGTTTTTT.

The chain joins TRBV5-6 to TRBJ1-5; D is undetermined. Germline V lookup: CDR1 SGHDT, CDR2 YYEEEE. The V end was cut by 5 bases, the J end by 0 bases, with 3 bases between. The CDR3 runs to 12 residues. The CDR3 nucleotides are TGTGCCAGCAGTTATAGCAATCAGCCCCAGCATTTT. Amino acid sequence: CASSYSNQPQHF.

The chain's CDR3 is CASSIPGQPQHF. In nucleotides, the CDR3 is TGTGCCAGTAGTATCCCCGGTCAGCCCCAGCATTTT. The chain uses TRBV19 and TRBJ1-5; D gene unclear. CDR1 and CDR2 (germline): LNHDA, SQIVND (reference sequence). There are 12 residues in the CDR3. V was trimmed by 3 bases and J by 6 bases, leaving 6 bases between them.

The chain has TRBV27 and TRBJ2-1; D remains unclear. V was trimmed by 1 base and J by 9 bases, leaving 22 bases between them. CDR1 is MNHEY and CDR2 is SMNVEV in the germline V gene (reference sequence). CDR3 length: 17 amino acids. The CDR3 DNA sequence: TGTGCCAGCAGTTTATTCCCAGGTGCCGAATTAGGTGCTGAGCAGTTCTTC. Its protein is CASSLFPGAELGAEQFF.

The chain has TRBV19 and TRBJ1-1, with D uncertain. The CDR3 sequence is 11 residues long. V shed 4 bases and J shed 9 bases, with 9 bases lying between them. Germline CDR1 is LNHDA and CDR2 is SQIVND (reference sequence). The chain's CDR3 is CASSTPSKAFF. The CDR3 DNA follows: TGTGCCAGTAGTACACCCAGTAAAGCTTTCTTT.

The rearrangement uses TRBV18 and TRBJ2-1; D remains unclear. V was cut by 0 bases and J by 9 bases, with 9 bases left in between. CDR1 and CDR2 (germline): KGHSH, LQKENI. The CDR3 has 13 amino acids. The CDR3 region is CASSPPGWSEQFF. Written as DNA, the CDR3 is TGTGCCAGCTCACCACCTGGGTGGAGTGAGCAGTTCTTC.

In this sample, this clone turned up a few times. The gene calls are TRBV6-5 and TRBJ1-2, with D possibly TRBD1 on 6 matching bases. Germline lookup yields CDR1 MNHEY and CDR2 SVGAGI. Trimming removed 0 bases from V and 3 bases from J, with 8 bases in between. CDR3 length equals 14 residues. The CDR3 region has the DNA TGTGCCAGCAGTTACTCGACAGGTGACTATGGCTACACCTTC. This encodes CASSYSTGDYGYTF.

V is TRBV30 and J is TRBJ1-1; no clear D. CDR3 size: 13 residues. V dropped 1 base and J dropped 2 bases, with 8 bases sitting between them. The germline CDR1 and CDR2 sequences are GTSNPN and SVGIG (reference sequence). The CDR3: CAWSEMANTEAFF. In DNA form, the CDR3 reads TGTGCCTGGAGTGAAATGGCCAACACTGAAGCTTTCTTT.

Concerning this clone itself: This same CDR3 is encoded by further DNA sequences in the sample. The gene calls are TRBV19 and TRBJ1-1, with unresolved D. Trimming cost V 1 base and J 2 bases, with 5 bases left between them. Germline CDR1 LNHDA, CDR2 SQIVND (reference sequence). CDR3 length: 13 residues. The CDR3 bases are TGTGCCAGTAGTATAGGGGCTAACACTGAAGCTTTCTTT. It specifies CASSIGANTEAFF.

The chain links TRBV1 to TRBJ1-1. TRBV1 is a documented pseudogene. The CDR3 is 13 residues long. CDR3 DNA sequence: TGCACCAGCAGCCTACGGTTGAACACTGAAGCTTTCTTT. Translating it yields CTSSLRLNTEAFF.

The chain employs TRBV27 and TRBJ2-7, with D uncertain. The V and J ends lost 5 bases and 2 bases respectively, with 13 bases between them. Germline assignment: CDR1 MNHEY and CDR2 SMNVEV (reference sequence). The CDR3 is 14 residues long. CDR3 DNA sequence: TGTGCCAGCAGTCTATACCCAAACACCTACGAGCAGTACTTC. It translates to CASSLYPNTYEQYF.

The chain is built from TRBV7-2 and TRBJ1-2; D call uncertain. This CDR3 is 13 amino acids long. V was shortened by 6 bases and J by 2 bases, with 10 bases between the two germline ends. CDR1 and CDR2 (germline): SGHTA, FQGNSA. In nucleotides, the CDR3 is TGTGCCAGCAGTCACGACTTAAACTATGGCTACACCTTC. It yields the protein CASSHDLNYGYTF. The full variable domain, in which reference TRBV7-2 and TRBJ1-2 provide the parts outside the CDR3, is GAGVSQSPSNKVTEKGKDVELRCDPISGHTALYWYRQSLGQGLEFLIYFQGNSAPDKSGLPSDRFSAERTGGSVSTLTIQRTQQEDSAVYLCASSHDLNYGYTFGSGTRLTVV.